This TCR beta chain is drawn from a study of cytomegalovirus exposure and HLA in healthy donors. Study background: As released early, the data held about 85 million unique TCRs from HLA-typed donors. General study findings and limits: The classifier reportedly diagnosed cytomegalovirus status with high sensitivity and specificity. Several V segments, TRBV6-2 and TRBV6-3 among them, could not be told apart and were dropped. TCR beta V- and J-gene trimming was later associated with a missense DCLRE1C variant.

Germline CDR1 and CDR2: SEHNR and FQNEAQ (reference sequence). The trim removed 1 base at V and 0 bases at J, leaving 5 bases unmatched. This CDR3 is built from 17 residues. In the case of this clone: Its cognate antigen is unknown.

PCR primers comprised 60 Vbeta and 13 Jbeta primers. Method: immunoSEQ multiplex PCR; TCRdb's copy keeps in-frame clones and lacks some. The table includes about 130,000 clones, 82% detected once. The V and J genes are TRBV7-9 and TRBJ1-4, with TRBD1 matching 7 bases. The sequenced material came from PBMCs. This TCR came from a woman between 50 and 59 years old in good health and CMV-seropositive. CDR3 nucleotide sequence: TGTGCCAGCAGCTTAGGACAGGGAAGGGCAACTAATGAAAAACTGTTTTTT. Translated: CASSLGQGRATNEKLFF.